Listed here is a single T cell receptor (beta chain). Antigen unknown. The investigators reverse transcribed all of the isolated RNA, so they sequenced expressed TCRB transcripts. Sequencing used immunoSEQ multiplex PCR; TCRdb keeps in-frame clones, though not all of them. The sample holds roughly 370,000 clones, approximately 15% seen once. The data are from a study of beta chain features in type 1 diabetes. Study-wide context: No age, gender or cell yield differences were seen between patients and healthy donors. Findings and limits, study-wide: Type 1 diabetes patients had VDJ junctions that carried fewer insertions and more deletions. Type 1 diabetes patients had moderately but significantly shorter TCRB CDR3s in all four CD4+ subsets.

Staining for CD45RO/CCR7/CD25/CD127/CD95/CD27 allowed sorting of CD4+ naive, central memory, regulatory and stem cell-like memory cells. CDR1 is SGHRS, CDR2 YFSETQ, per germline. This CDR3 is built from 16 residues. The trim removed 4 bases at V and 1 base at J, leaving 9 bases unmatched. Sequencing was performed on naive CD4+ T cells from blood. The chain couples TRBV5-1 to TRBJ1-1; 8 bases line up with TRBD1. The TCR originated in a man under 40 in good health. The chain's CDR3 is CASSPRDRTGNTEAFF. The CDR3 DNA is TGCGCCAGCAGCCCGAGGGACAGGACGGGGAACACTGAAGCTTTCTTT.